This T cell receptor beta chain was recovered during a study of vaccination effects on CD4 cells after COVID-19. Assay used: immunoSEQ multiplex PCR; TCRdb lists only in-frame clones, some missing. This sample has roughly 45,000 clones, with around 77% found just once. The CDR3 has 17 amino acids. The V and J ends lost 3 bases and 5 bases, in that order; junction bases with no gene match: 11. CDR1 and CDR2 (germline): MDHEN, SYDVKM. Sequencing followed a ViraFEST assay step that expanded antigen-specific CD4+ T cells with viral peptide pools. Following culture for more than 9 days, CD4+ T cells were isolated. Among the vaccine recipients, none had a prior SARS-CoV-2 infection, and nucleocapsid antibodies were negative. Concerning this clone itself: The antigen is undetermined.

Sample: CD4+ T cells from PBMCs cultured with SARS-CoV-2 spike peptides, taken before COVID-19 vaccination. The TCR was taken from a human donor who received a COVID-19 vaccine. The V and J genes are TRBV28 and TRBJ1-5, with 9 bases lining up with TRBD1. DNA of the CDR3: TGTGCCAGCAGTTTTATATCTGCCGGGACAGGGCATCAGCCCCAGCATTTT. Its translation: CASSFISAGTGHQPQHF.